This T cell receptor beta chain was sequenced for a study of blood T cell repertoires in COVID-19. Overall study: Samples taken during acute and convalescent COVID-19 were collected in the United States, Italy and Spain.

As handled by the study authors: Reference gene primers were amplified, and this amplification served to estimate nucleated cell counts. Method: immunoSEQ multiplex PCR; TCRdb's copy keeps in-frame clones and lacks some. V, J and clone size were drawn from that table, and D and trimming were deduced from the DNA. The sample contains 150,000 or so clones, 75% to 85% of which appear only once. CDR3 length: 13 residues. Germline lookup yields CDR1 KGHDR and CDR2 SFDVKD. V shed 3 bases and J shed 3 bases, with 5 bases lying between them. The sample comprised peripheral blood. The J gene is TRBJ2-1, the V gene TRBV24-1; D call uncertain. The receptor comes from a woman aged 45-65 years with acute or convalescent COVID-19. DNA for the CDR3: TGTGCCACCAGTGATGGCAACTACAATGAGCAGTTCTTC. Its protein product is CATSDGNYNEQFF.